This T cell receptor (beta chain) appears in the sequencing data of a study of regulatory T cells in long-lasting Graves disease. Indicated time point: persistent/refractory GD, antithyroid drugs over 5 years with positive TRAb. Researchers made the TCR library from RNA that was extracted from PBMCs. In its sample, this clonotype was seen many times. Through Arm-PCR of CDR3 regions and iRepertoire HTBI primers, TCR beta libraries were built. TCRdb recomputed calls from the multiplex PCR reads with MiXCR, one row per CDR3 protein. Of 310,000 or so distinct CDR3 sequences listed, around 19% are singletons. This sequence originates from a female donor with Graves disease. The sample consisted of peripheral blood mononuclear cells (PBMCs), taken when the disease was refractory, from a patient treated with antithyroid drugs.

CDR3 amino acids: CASSPGPGGTEAFF. CDR3 bases: TGTGCCAGCAGCCCGGGACCCGGCGGGACTGAAGCTTTCTTT. V usage is TRBV7-2 and J usage is TRBJ1-1; D perhaps matches TRBD1 (5 bases). The CDR3 covers 14 residues. Germline V gene data show CDR1 as SGHTA and CDR2 as FQGNSA. V gave up 5 bases and J gave up 5 bases, with 15 bases separating them.